This TCR beta chain was sequenced in a study of blood T cell repertoires in COVID-19. About the research overall: T cells, B-cell-depleted T cells, or PBMCs supplied cDNA or gDNA.

J was trimmed by 4 bases and V by 2 bases; bases with no gene match: 13. CDR1 is SGHTA and CDR2 is FQGTGA in the germline V gene. CDR3 length: 17 amino acids. Here immunoSEQ multiplex PCR was the method, and the copy in TCRdb shows in-frame clones only, minus some. This table holds roughly 400,000 clones, around 87% found once. All enrollees were roughly 18 to 89 years old and from some 24 US areas. Membership in each cohort depended on participant-reported clinical history. Before being deemed recovered, Cohort 3 donors had two negative PCRs, clearance, or symptom resolution. The sample consisted of PBMCs or T cells enriched from blood (not recorded which). This rearrangement joins TRBV7-3 to TRBJ1-1; 7 bases align to TRBD1. This receptor was taken from a woman aged 45-59 years who had recovered from COVID-19. The CDR3 sequence is CASSLSVTGVGGTEAFF. CDR3 sequence (DNA): TGTGCCAGCAGCTTATCCGTAACAGGGGTAGGAGGCACTGAAGCTTTCTTT.